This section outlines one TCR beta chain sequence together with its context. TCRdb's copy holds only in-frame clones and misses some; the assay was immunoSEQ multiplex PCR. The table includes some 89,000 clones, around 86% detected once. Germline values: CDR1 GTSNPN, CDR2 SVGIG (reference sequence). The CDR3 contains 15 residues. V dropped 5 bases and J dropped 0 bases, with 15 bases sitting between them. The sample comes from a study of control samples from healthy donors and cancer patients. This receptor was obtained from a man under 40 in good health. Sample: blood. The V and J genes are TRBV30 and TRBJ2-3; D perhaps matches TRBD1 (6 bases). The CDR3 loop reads CAWERRDTSTDTQYF. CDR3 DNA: TGTGCCTGGGAGCGCCGGGACACCAGCACAGATACGCAGTATTTT.